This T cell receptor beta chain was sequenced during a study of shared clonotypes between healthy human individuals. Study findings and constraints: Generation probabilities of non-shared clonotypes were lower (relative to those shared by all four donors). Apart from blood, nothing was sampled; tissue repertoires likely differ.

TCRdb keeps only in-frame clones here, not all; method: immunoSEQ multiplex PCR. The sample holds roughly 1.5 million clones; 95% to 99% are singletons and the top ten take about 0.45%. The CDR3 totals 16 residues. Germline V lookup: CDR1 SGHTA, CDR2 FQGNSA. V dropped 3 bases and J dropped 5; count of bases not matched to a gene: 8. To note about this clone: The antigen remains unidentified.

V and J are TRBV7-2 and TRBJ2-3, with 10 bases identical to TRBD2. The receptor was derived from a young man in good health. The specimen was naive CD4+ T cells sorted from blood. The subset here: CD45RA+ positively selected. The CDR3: CASSFIRASGRDTQYF. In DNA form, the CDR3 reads TGTGCCAGCAGCTTCATAAGGGCTAGCGGGAGAGATACGCAGTATTTT.